A selection of T cell receptor beta chains follows, all from one sample in a study of cytomegalovirus exposure and HLA in healthy donors. Profiling relied on immunoSEQ multiplex PCR, and the TCRdb table lists in-frame clones only, not all of them. The table includes 200,000 or so clones, 75% to 80% detected once. The specimen sequenced was PBMCs. The receptors come from a man aged 18 to 29 in good health and CMV-seronegative. Both conserved end residues are part of each CDR3. Expanded clones get a size class; other rows say once, few or many, or leave the size out.

clone_size: NA; cdr3_length: 14; v_call: TRBV10-3; j_call: TRBJ1-5; cdr3_aa: CAISEGQGNQPQHF
clone_size: NA; cdr3_length: 17; v_call: TRBV7-6; j_call: TRBJ1-5; cdr3_aa: CASSSARAGRSNQPQHF
clone_size: NA; cdr3_length: 14; v_call: TRBV9; j_call: TRBJ1-1; cdr3_aa: CASSVAFAGTEAFF
clone_size: NA; cdr3_length: 14; v_call: TRBV7-9; j_call: TRBJ1-5; cdr3_aa: CASSFPGNNQPQHF
clone_size: NA; cdr3_length: 15; v_call: TRBV5-1; j_call: TRBJ2-1; cdr3_aa: CASSFGLAGAYEQFF
clone_size: once; cdr3_length: 14; v_call: TRBV9; j_call: TRBJ1-1; cdr3_aa: CASSVDPGYTEAFF
clone_size: NA; cdr3_length: 19; v_call: TRBV28; j_call: TRBJ1-3; cdr3_aa: CASNSGTGSAGFKGNTIYF
clone_size: NA; cdr3_length: 15; v_call: TRBV7-9; j_call: TRBJ2-7; cdr3_aa: CASSLGGGTASEQYF
clone_size: NA; cdr3_length: 13; v_call: TRBV7-6; j_call: TRBJ1-1; cdr3_aa: CASSLELYTEAFF
clone_size: NA; cdr3_length: 16; v_call: TRBV27; j_call: NA; cdr3_aa: CASRPVDGRGSYEQYF
clone_size: NA; cdr3_length: 14; v_call: TRBV6-6; j_call: TRBJ1-3; cdr3_aa: CASSVRGTGDTIYF
clone_size: few; cdr3_length: 15; v_call: TRBV6-5; j_call: TRBJ1-5; cdr3_aa: CASSSTGDGNQPQHF
clone_size: once; cdr3_length: 13; v_call: TRBV9; j_call: TRBJ1-1; cdr3_aa: CASSVLGDSEAFF
clone_size: NA; cdr3_length: 13; v_call: TRBV30; j_call: TRBJ1-5; cdr3_aa: CAWSVVEGQPQHF
clone_size: many; cdr3_length: 11; v_call: TRBV25-1; j_call: TRBJ2-5; cdr3_aa: CASSDKETQYF
clone_size: NA; cdr3_length: 16; v_call: TRBV13; j_call: TRBJ2-1; cdr3_aa: CASSWRTSGPYNEQFF
clone_size: NA; cdr3_length: 16; v_call: TRBV27; j_call: TRBJ2-2; cdr3_aa: CASSRKLAGGTGELFF
clone_size: NA; cdr3_length: 14; v_call: TRBV6-5; j_call: TRBJ2-1; cdr3_aa: CASTDRRPNNEQFF
clone_size: NA; cdr3_length: 19; v_call: TRBV28; j_call: TRBJ1-5; cdr3_aa: CASSLQSQMGGPHNQPQHF
clone_size: once; cdr3_length: 17; v_call: TRBV4-2; j_call: TRBJ2-7; cdr3_aa: CASSQGAGGAGGREQYF
clone_size: NA; cdr3_length: 15; v_call: TRBV6-6; j_call: NA; cdr3_aa: CASSQTGTAPYEQYF
clone_size: once; cdr3_length: 13; v_call: TRBV9; j_call: TRBJ1-1; cdr3_aa: CASSVESGMGAFF